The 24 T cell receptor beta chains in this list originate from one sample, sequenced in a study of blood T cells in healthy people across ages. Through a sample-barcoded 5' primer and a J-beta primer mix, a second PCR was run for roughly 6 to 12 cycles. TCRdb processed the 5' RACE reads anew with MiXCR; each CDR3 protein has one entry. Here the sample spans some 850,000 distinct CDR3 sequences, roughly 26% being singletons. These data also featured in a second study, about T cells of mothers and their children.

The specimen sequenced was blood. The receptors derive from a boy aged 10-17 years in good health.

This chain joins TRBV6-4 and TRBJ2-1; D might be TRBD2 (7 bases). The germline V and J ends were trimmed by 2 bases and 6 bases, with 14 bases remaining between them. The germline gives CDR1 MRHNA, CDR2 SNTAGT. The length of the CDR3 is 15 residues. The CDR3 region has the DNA TGTGCCAGCAGTGACGGGTGGGGGGGCCTCAATGAGCAGTTCTTC. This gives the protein CASSDGWGGLNEQFF.

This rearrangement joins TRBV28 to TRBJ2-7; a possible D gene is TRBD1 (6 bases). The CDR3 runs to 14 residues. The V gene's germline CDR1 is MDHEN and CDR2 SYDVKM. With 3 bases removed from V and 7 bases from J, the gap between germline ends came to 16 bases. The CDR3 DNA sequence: TGTGCCAGCAGTTTTCAGCAGGGGTCCAGGGAGCAGTACTTC. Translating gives CASSFQQGSREQYF.

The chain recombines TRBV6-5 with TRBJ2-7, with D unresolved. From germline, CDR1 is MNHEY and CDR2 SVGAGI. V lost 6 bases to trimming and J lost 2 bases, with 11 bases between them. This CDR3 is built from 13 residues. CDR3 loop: CASSQDKAYEQYF. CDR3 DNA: TGTGCCAGCAGCCAAGACAAAGCCTACGAGCAGTACTTC.

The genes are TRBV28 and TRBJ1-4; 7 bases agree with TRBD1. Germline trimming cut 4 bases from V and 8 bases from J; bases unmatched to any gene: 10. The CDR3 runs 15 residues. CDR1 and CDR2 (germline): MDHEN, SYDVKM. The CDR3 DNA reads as TGTGCCAGCAGTTCCCGACAGGGAAGGAGAGAAAAACTGTTTTTT. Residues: CASSSRQGRREKLFF.

This chain's CDR3 is CASSLVTEETQYF. The CDR3 DNA follows: TGTGCCAGCAGCTTGGTCACAGAAGAGACCCAGTACTTC. The chain employs TRBV7-9 and TRBJ2-5; D is unclear. Per the germline V gene, CDR1 is SEHNR and CDR2 is FQNEAQ (reference sequence). The V and J ends lost 3 bases and 3 bases respectively, with 8 bases between them. The CDR3 contains 13 residues.

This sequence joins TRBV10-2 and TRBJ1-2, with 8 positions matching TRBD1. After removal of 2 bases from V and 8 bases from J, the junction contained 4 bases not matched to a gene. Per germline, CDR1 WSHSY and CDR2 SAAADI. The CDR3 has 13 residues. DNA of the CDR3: TGCGCCAGCAGTGAGGGCAGGGGGCTCGGCTACACCTTC. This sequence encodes CASSEGRGLGYTF.

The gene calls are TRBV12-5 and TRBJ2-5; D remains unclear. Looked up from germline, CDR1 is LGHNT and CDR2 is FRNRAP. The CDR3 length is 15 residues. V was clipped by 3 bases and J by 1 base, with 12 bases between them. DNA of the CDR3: TGTGCTAGTGGTTTCTCGCGGACCTTCCAAGAGACCCAGTACTTC. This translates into CASGFSRTFQETQYF.

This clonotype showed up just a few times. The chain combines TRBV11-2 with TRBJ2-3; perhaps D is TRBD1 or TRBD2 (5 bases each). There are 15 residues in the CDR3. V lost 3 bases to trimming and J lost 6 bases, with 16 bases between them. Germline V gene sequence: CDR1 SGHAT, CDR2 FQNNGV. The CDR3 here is CASSFRDLFRDTQYF. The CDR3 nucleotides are TGTGCCAGCAGCTTCCGGGACCTCTTTAGGGATACGCAGTATTTT.

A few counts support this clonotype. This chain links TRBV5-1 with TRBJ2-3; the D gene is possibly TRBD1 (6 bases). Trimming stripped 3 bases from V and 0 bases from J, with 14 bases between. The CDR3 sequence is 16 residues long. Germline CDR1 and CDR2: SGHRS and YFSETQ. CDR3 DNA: TGCGCCAGCAGCTCAGGACAGATACCTAGCACAGATACGCAGTATTTT. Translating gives CASSSGQIPSTDTQYF.

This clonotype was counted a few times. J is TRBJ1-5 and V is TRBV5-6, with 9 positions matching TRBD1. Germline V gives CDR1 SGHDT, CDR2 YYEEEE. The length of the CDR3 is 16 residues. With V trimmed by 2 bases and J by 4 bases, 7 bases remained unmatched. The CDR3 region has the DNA TGTGCCAGCAGCTTATCGGGACAGGGCGGGAATCAGCCCCAGCATTTT. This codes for CASSLSGQGGNQPQHF.

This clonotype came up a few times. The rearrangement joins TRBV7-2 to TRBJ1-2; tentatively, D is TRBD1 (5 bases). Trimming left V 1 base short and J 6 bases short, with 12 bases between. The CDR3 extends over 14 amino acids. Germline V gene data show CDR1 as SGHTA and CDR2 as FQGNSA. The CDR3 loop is CASSLVGSGDGYTF. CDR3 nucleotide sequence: TGTGCCAGCAGCTTAGTGGGCTCGGGGGATGGCTACACCTTC.

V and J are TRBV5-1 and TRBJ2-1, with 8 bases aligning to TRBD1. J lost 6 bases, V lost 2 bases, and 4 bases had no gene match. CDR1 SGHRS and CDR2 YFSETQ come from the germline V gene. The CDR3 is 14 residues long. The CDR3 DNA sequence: TGCGCCAGCAGCTTCAGGACAGGGTTCAATGAGCAGTTCTTC. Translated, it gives CASSFRTGFNEQFF.

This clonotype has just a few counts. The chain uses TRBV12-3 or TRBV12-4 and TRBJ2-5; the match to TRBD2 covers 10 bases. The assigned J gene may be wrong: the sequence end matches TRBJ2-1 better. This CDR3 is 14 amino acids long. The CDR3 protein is CASSLGLAEDEQFF. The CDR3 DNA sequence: TGTGCCAGCAGCCTCGGACTAGCGGAAGATGAGCAGTTCTTC.

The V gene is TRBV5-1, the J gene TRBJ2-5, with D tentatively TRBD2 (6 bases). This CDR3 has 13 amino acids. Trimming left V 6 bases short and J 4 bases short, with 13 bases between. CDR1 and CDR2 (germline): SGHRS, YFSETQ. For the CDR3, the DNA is TGCGCCAGCACCATTACAGCGGGAGAGACCCAGTACTTC. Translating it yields CASTITAGETQYF. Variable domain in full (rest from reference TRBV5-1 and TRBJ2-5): KAGVTQTPRYLIKTRGQQVTLSCSPISGHRSVSWYQQTPGQGLQFLFEYFSETQRNKGNFPGRFSGRQFSNSRSEMNVSTLELGDSALYLCASTITAGETQYFGPGTRLLVL.

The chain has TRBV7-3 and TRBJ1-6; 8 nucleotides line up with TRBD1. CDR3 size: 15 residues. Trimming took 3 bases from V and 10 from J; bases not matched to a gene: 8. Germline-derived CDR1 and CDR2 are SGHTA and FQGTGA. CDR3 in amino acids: CASSLEGQVQSPLHF. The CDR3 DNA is TGTGCCAGCAGCTTGGAGGGACAGGTCCAATCACCCCTCCACTTT.

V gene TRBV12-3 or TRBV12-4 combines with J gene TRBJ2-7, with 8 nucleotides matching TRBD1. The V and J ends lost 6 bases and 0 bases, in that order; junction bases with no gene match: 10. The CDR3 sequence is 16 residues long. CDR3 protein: CASSLRTGQASYEQYF. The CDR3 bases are TGTGCCAGCAGCCTTAGGACGGGACAGGCCTCCTACGAGCAGTACTTC.

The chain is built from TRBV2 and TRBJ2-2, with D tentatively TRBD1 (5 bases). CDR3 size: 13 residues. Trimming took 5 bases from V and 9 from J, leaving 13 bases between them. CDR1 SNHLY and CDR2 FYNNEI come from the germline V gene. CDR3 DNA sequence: TGTGCCAGCAGTCCAGGGATCGATCGGGAGCTGTTTTTT. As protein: CASSPGIDRELFF.

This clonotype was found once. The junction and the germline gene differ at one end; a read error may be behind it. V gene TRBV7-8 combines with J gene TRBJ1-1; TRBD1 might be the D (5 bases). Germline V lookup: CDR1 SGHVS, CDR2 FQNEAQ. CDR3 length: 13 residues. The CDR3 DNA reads TGTGCTAGCAGCCAGGGCGGGGGAGCTGAAGCTTTCTTT. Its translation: CASSQGGGAEAFF.

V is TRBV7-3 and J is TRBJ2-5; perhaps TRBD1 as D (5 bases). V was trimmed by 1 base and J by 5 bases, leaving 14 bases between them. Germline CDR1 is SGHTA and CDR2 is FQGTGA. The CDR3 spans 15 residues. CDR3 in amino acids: CASSLNEQVGETQYF. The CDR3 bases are TGTGCCAGCAGCTTAAATGAACAGGTTGGGGAGACCCAGTACTTC.

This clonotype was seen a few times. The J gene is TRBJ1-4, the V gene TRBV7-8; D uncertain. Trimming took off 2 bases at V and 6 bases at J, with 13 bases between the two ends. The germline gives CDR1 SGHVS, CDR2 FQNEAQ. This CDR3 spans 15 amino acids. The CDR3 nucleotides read TGTGCCAGCAGCTTACTGATGGGGTACGATGAAAAACTGTTTTTT. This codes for CASSLLMGYDEKLFF.

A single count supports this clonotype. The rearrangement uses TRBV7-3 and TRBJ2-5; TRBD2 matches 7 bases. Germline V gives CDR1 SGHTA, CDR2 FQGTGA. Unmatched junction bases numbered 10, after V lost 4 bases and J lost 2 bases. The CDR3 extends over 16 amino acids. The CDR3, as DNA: TGTGCCAGCAGCTCGGTTGGGGGGGAGCCTCAAGAGACCCAGTACTTC. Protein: CASSSVGGEPQETQYF. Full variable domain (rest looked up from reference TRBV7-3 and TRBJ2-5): GAGVSQTPSNKVTEKGKYVELRCDPISGHTALYWYRQSLGQGPEFLIYFQGTGAADDSGLPNDRFFAVRPEGSVSTLKIQRTERGDSAVYLCASSSVGGEPQETQYFGPGTRLLVL.

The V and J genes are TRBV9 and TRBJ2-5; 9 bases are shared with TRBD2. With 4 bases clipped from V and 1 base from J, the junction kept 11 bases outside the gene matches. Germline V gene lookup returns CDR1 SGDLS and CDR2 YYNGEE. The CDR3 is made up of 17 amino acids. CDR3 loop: CASSIEGQRGAQETQYF. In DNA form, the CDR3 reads TGTGCCAGCAGCATAGAAGGGCAGCGGGGGGCCCAAGAGACCCAGTACTTC.

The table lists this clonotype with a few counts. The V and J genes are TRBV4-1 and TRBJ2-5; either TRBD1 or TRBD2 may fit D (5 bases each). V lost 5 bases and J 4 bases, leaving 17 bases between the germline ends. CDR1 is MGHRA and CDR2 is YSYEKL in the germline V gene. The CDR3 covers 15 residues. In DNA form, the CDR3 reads TGCGCCAGCAGCGCCCACCCCAGGGACGGAGAGACCCAGTACTTC. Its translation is CASSAHPRDGETQYF.

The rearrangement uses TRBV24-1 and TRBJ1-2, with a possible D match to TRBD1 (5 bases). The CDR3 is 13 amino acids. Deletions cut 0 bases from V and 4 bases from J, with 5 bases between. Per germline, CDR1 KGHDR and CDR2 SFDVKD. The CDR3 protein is CATSDLQGYGYTF. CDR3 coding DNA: TGTGCCACCAGTGATTTGCAGGGCTATGGCTACACCTTC.